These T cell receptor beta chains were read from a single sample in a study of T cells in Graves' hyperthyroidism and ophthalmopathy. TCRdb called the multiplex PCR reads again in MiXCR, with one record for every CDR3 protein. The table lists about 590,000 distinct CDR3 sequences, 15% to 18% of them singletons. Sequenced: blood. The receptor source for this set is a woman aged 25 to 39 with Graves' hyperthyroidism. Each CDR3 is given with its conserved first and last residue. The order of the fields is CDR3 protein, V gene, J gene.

cdr3_aa: CASSLGAGRYEQYF
v_call: TRBV11-2
j_call: TRBJ2-7

cdr3_aa: CASSVTGGGTEAFF
v_call: TRBV19
j_call: TRBJ1-1

cdr3_aa: CASSLGKGRGYTF
v_call: TRBV7-9
j_call: TRBJ1-2

cdr3_aa: CSAGGQGTTYNEQFF
v_call: TRBV20-1
j_call: TRBJ2-1

cdr3_aa: CSATTGGREGYTF
v_call: TRBV20-1
j_call: TRBJ1-2

cdr3_aa: CSARWTESWRVLGTDTQYF
v_call: TRBV20-1
j_call: TRBJ2-3

cdr3_aa: CASSVTGTSGMNTGELFF
v_call: TRBV7-3
j_call: TRBJ2-2

cdr3_aa: CASNQQGSHYGYTF
v_call: TRBV5-6
j_call: TRBJ1-2

cdr3_aa: CAWTRGPGGFTDTQYF
v_call: TRBV30
j_call: TRBJ2-3

cdr3_aa: CASSLAGGLAKNIQYF
v_call: TRBV7-9
j_call: TRBJ2-4

cdr3_aa: CASRFTGTTNEKLFF
v_call: TRBV19
j_call: TRBJ1-4

cdr3_aa: CSVDASRGNEQFF
v_call: TRBV29-1
j_call: TRBJ2-1

cdr3_aa: CASSPQSGMNTEAFF
v_call: TRBV7-6
j_call: TRBJ1-1

cdr3_aa: CASNGKDGETQYF
v_call: TRBV27
j_call: TRBJ2-5

cdr3_aa: CASSQAPSGTSGYEQYF
v_call: TRBV4-1
j_call: TRBJ2-7

cdr3_aa: CASSAKGQGYNSPLHF
v_call: TRBV7-3
j_call: TRBJ1-6

cdr3_aa: CASSLVRDNEQFF
v_call: TRBV11-3
j_call: TRBJ2-1

cdr3_aa: CASSLVGNRDTQYF
v_call: TRBV13
j_call: TRBJ2-3

cdr3_aa: CASSSGQLLTLEQYF
v_call: TRBV7-9
j_call: TRBJ2-7

cdr3_aa: CRAGQGANEQFF
v_call: TRBV29-1
j_call: TRBJ2-1

cdr3_aa: CASSLGIGTGDNEQFF
v_call: TRBV5-5
j_call: TRBJ2-1

cdr3_aa: CASSQEQATPLHF
v_call: TRBV14
j_call: TRBJ1-6

cdr3_aa: CSPRTGVSGEQYF
v_call: TRBV20-1
j_call: TRBJ2-7

cdr3_aa: CAWSRPAYGYTF
v_call: TRBV30
j_call: TRBJ1-2

cdr3_aa: CASRGGFPLDNEQFF
v_call: TRBV6-1
j_call: TRBJ2-1

cdr3_aa: CASSSQGAGKNIQYF
v_call: TRBV28
j_call: TRBJ2-4

cdr3_aa: CASSTRGTGGTGELFF
v_call: TRBV19
j_call: TRBJ2-2

cdr3_aa: CASSQTTGRVASHTDTQYF
v_call: TRBV28
j_call: TRBJ2-3

cdr3_aa: CASSLVGTPVSEQYF
v_call: TRBV12-3/TRBV12-4
j_call: TRBJ2-7

cdr3_aa: CASSGGTSGAGRETQYF
v_call: TRBV5-1
j_call: TRBJ2-5

cdr3_aa: CATSDRAYEQYF
v_call: TRBV15
j_call: TRBJ2-7

cdr3_aa: CSARGGGGSSYNEQFF
v_call: TRBV20-1
j_call: TRBJ2-1

cdr3_aa: CASNRAGVNTEAFF
v_call: TRBV7-9
j_call: TRBJ1-1